The clone carrying this T cell receptor beta chain was picked up a small number of times. Its specificity is not known. V gave up 5 bases and J gave up 9 bases, with 14 bases separating them. The CDR3 consists of 13 residues. Per germline, CDR1 MDHEN and CDR2 SYDVKM. Via MiXCR, TCRdb re-called the 5' RACE reads, giving one row per CDR3 protein. The data hold 190,000 or so distinct CDR3 sequences, with approximately 10% observed a single time. The sample belongs to a study of T-cell memory formation after mild COVID-19. Notes on the study in general: Within pre-infection memory, some responding clones were found, suggesting cross-reactive memory joined. Clones contracting across day 15 to 85 had a balanced CD4/CD8 profile; later expanding clones leaned CD4+. CD4+ clones that contracted lay mainly in CM and EM; CD8+ ones lay in EMRA.

The rearrangement uses TRBV28 and TRBJ2-1, with no clear D. This TCR derives from a man aged 18 to 29 who had mild COVID-19 (a few samples of this study predate the infection). Cell type and time point are not known. The sample was PBMCs or a T cell subset sorted from them (not recorded which). DNA for the CDR3: TGTGCCAGCAGTACCCCTGGGGTTGGTGAGCAGTTCTTC. Translating gives CASSTPGVGEQFF.